The entry that follows covers one TCR beta chain sequence. What it recognizes is unknown. The data belong to a study of T cell responses to AZD1222 COVID-19 vaccine. Using immunoSEQ multiplex PCR, the repertoire was profiled, and TCRdb retains in-frame clones only, with some absent. The sample lists 100,000 to 150,000 clones, over 75% occurring once. Whole-study findings and limits: Dominant CD4 TCR responses targeted spike regions 160-218 and 743-854. Seropositive status at baseline applied to only a handful of AZD1222 recipients.

With 2 bases removed from V and 0 bases from J, the gap between germline ends came to 8 bases. The CDR3 spans 14 residues. Germline V gene data show CDR1 as SGHRS and CDR2 as YFSETQ. The chain recombines TRBV5-1 with TRBJ1-1; no reliable D call. Here the sequenced sample was peripheral blood, taken on day 0 of AZD1222 vaccination. This clonotype was obtained from an adult in good health. CDR3 in amino acids: CASSLAAMNTEAFF. The CDR3 DNA is TGCGCCAGCAGCTTAGCAGCTATGAACACTGAAGCTTTCTTT.